These 20 T cell receptor beta chains originate from one sample sequenced in a study of CD8 T cells in ankylosing spondylitis. TCRdb redid the calling of the 5' RACE reads with MiXCR, one entry per CDR3 protein. The sample gives about 300,000 distinct CDR3 sequences, about 20% of which show up once; roughly 4% is in the top ten. Sequencing was carried out using blood, either unsorted or a sorted T cell fraction (not recorded which). The receptor source for this set is a female donor with ankylosing spondylitis or in good health (not recorded which).

J is TRBJ2-5 and V is TRBV3-1, with D uncertain. V was trimmed by 2 bases and J by 3 bases, leaving 10 bases between them. Germline CDR1 and CDR2: LGHDT and YNNKEL (reference sequence). The CDR3 loop spans 14 amino acids. The CDR3 reads CASSQREIEETQYF. The CDR3 DNA follows: TGTGCCAGCAGCCAAAGGGAAATAGAAGAGACCCAGTACTTC.

The chain employs TRBV30 and TRBJ2-1, with unresolved D. The CDR3 has 11 residues. CDR1 is GTSNPN, CDR2 SVGIG, per germline (reference sequence). V lost 4 bases and J 5 bases, leaving 6 bases between the germline ends. The CDR3 sequence is CAWTSNNEQFF. The DNA of the CDR3 is TGTGCCTGGACCTCAAACAATGAGCAGTTCTTC.

This clonotype was observed many times. The chain carries TRBV6-5 and TRBJ2-7; tentative D call: TRBD2 (5 bases). Trimming removed 2 bases at V and 4 bases at J, with 9 bases between. This CDR3 is built from 13 residues. Germline assignment: CDR1 MNHEY and CDR2 SVGAGI. The chain's CDR3 is CASSYEADYEQYF. DNA of the CDR3: TGTGCCAGCAGTTACGAAGCGGATTACGAGCAGTACTTC.

This clonotype was detected many times. The V and J genes are TRBV3-1 and TRBJ2-2; 12 bases map to TRBD1. Germline-derived CDR1 and CDR2 are LGHDT and YNNKEL (reference sequence). J was trimmed by 6 bases and V by 1 base; bases with no gene match: 3. The CDR3 is 16 amino acids. The CDR3, as DNA: TGTGCCAGCAGCCAAGCCGGGACAGGGGGCCCCGGGGAGCTGTTTTTT. Its translation: CASSQAGTGGPGELFF.

The chain joins TRBV7-2 to TRBJ2-2; 11 nucleotides line up with TRBD2. The CDR3 length is 15 residues. V lost 6 bases and J lost 7; bases outside the gene matches: 7. CDR1 SGHTA and CDR2 FQGNSA come from the germline V gene. CDR3 nucleotides: TGTGCCAGCAGTCTTAGCGGGAGGGCCCACGGGGAGCTGTTTTTT. Translated, it gives CASSLSGRAHGELFF. Full variable domain (remainder filled in from reference TRBV7-2 and TRBJ2-2): GAGVSQSPSNKVTEKGKDVELRCDPISGHTALYWYRQSLGQGLEFLIYFQGNSAPDKSGLPSDRFSAERTGGSVSTLTIQRTQQEDSAVYLCASSLSGRAHGELFFGEGSRLTVL.

The gene calls are TRBV12-5 and TRBJ2-1; D is possibly TRBD1 (6 bases). CDR1 is LGHNT and CDR2 is FRNRAP in the germline V gene. This CDR3 contains 16 residues. Trimming took 0 bases from V and 7 from J, leaving 16 bases between them. The CDR3 coding sequence is TGTGCTAGTGGTTTGGTACGCGGACAGCAGATAAATGAGCAGTTCTTC. Amino acids: CASGLVRGQQINEQFF.

This chain joins TRBV5-1 and TRBJ2-7; 7 nucleotides match TRBD1. Germline lookup yields CDR1 SGHRS and CDR2 YFSETQ. The CDR3 spans 15 residues. The J segment lost 3 bases and the V segment lost 0 bases, leaving 6 bases of the junction unmatched. As DNA, the CDR3 is TGCGCCAGCAGCTTGGGAAGGGGGCCAGTCTACGAGCAGTACTTC. Protein: CASSLGRGPVYEQYF. Using reference TRBV5-1 and TRBJ2-7 for the parts outside the CDR3, the full variable domain is KAGVTQTPRYLIKTRGQQVTLSCSPISGHRSVSWYQQTPGQGLQFLFEYFSETQRNKGNFPGRFSGRQFSNSRSEMNVSTLELGDSALYLCASSLGRGPVYEQYFGPGTRLTVT.

This clonotype appeared a few times. The rearrangement links TRBV20-1 to TRBJ2-3; 10 bases map to TRBD2. This CDR3 has 14 residues. The germline V gene encodes CDR1 DFQATT and CDR2 SNEGSKA (reference sequence). V shed 5 bases, J shed 0 bases, and the junction held 2 bases outside the gene matches. The CDR3: CSAGTSASTDTQYF. CDR3 bases: TGCAGTGCTGGGACTAGCGCAAGCACAGATACGCAGTATTTT.

This chain joins TRBV2 and TRBJ1-2, with D tentatively TRBD1 (5 bases). With 2 bases removed from V and 7 bases from J, the gap between germline ends came to 11 bases. CDR1 SNHLY and CDR2 FYNNEI come from the germline V gene. The CDR3 runs 13 residues. CDR3 amino acids: CASSERGTGGYTF. The CDR3 region has the DNA TGTGCCAGCAGTGAACGGGGGACTGGTGGCTACACCTTC.

The V gene is TRBV12-5, the J gene TRBJ2-1, with D unclear. This CDR3 spans 13 amino acids. The germline V and J ends were trimmed by 2 bases and 7 bases, with 9 bases remaining between them. Per the germline V gene, CDR1 is LGHNT and CDR2 is FRNRAP. This CDR3 reads CASGLPPLNEQFF. The CDR3 DNA is TGTGCTAGTGGTTTGCCGCCTCTGAATGAGCAGTTCTTC.

At least ten counts were recorded for this clonotype. V gene TRBV11-2 combines with J gene TRBJ1-4; D is ambiguous. V gave up 3 bases and J gave up 8 bases, with 19 bases separating them. Germline V lookup: CDR1 SGHAT, CDR2 FQNNGV. The CDR3 is 16 amino acids. The CDR3 DNA follows: TGTGCCAGCAGCTTTATCGCACCGGCCTTCAGCGAAAAACTGTTTTTT. It codes for CASSFIAPAFSEKLFF.

The chain combines TRBV18 with TRBJ1-5; 9 nucleotides agree with TRBD1. V lost 2 bases, J lost 6 bases, and 5 bases stayed unmatched. CDR1 and CDR2 (germline): KGHSH, LQKENI. CDR3 length equals 15 residues. CDR3 protein: CASSPSDRGGQPQHF. The CDR3 DNA reads TGTGCCAGCTCACCATCGGACAGGGGCGGTCAGCCCCAGCATTTT.

V gene TRBV4-3 combines with J gene TRBJ2-3; perhaps TRBD1 as D (9 bases). In germline, CDR1 is LGHNA, CDR2 YSLEER. The V end was cut by 4 bases, the J end by 6 bases, with 26 bases between. The length of the CDR3 is 18 residues. CDR3 residues: CASSPGQGTSGSADTQYF. The DNA for the CDR3 is TGCGCCAGCAGCCCGGGACAGGGTACTAGCGGTAGTGCGGATACGCAGTATTTT.

This clonotype has more than one count but fewer than ten. The J gene is TRBJ2-2, the V gene TRBV29-1; 10 nucleotides agree with TRBD2. CDR3 length: 14 residues. V shed 6 bases and J 3 bases; nucleotides not matched to a gene: 4. CDR1 is SQVTM and CDR2 is ANQGSEA in the germline V gene. The chain's CDR3 is CSVVSGRDTGELFF. DNA for the CDR3: TGCAGCGTCGTCAGCGGGAGGGACACCGGGGAGCTGTTTTTT.

The chain uses TRBV6-1 and TRBJ2-3; 10 bases are a match to TRBD2. The trim removed 4 bases at V and 6 bases at J, leaving 7 bases unmatched. There are 15 residues in the CDR3. The germline V gene has CDR1 MNHNS and CDR2 SASEGT. DNA of the CDR3: TGTGCCAGCAGTGTAGCGGGAGGAGCGGGGGATACGCAGTATTTT. It specifies CASSVAGGAGDTQYF.

The chain recombines TRBV9 with TRBJ2-1; TRBD2 aligns across 7 bases. J lost 5 bases, V lost 4 bases, and 9 bases had no gene match. The CDR3 contains 15 residues. The germline gives CDR1 SGDLS, CDR2 YYNGEE. The CDR3 region has the DNA TGTGCCAGCAGCCTGGAAGGGAGGGTAGACAATGAGCAGTTCTTC. Residues: CASSLEGRVDNEQFF.

The chain links TRBV3-1 to TRBJ2-5; 8 nucleotides line up with TRBD1. The CDR3 loop spans 16 amino acids. V lost 4 bases to trimming and J lost 1 base; unmatched junction nucleotides: 8. Germline values: CDR1 LGHDT, CDR2 YNNKEL (reference sequence). CDR3 amino acids: CASSLQTGDGQETQYF. For the CDR3, the DNA is TGTGCCAGCAGCCTACAGACAGGGGACGGCCAAGAGACCCAGTACTTC.

The genes are TRBV7-2 and TRBJ2-7, with D possibly being TRBD2 (5 bases). Germline CDR1 SGHTA, CDR2 FQGNSA. V was clipped by 5 bases and J by 1 base, with 9 bases between them. This CDR3 has 13 residues. CDR3 sequence reads: CASSKSGSYEQYF. DNA of the CDR3: TGTGCCAGCAGCAAGAGCGGTTCCTACGAGCAGTACTTC.

This clonotype appeared a few times. This chain joins TRBV12-3 or TRBV12-4 and TRBJ2-2; D is undetermined. The CDR3 sequence is 16 residues long. Deletions cut 5 bases from V and 5 bases from J, with 18 bases between. The CDR3 spells CASSLVTGQRTGELFF. DNA of the CDR3: TGTGCCAGCAGTCTCGTCACCGGGCAACGGACCGGGGAGCTGTTTTTT.

The sample holds many counts of this clonotype. The chain is built from TRBV27 and TRBJ1-2, with 10 bases lining up with TRBD1. Germline V CDR1 and CDR2: MNHEY, SMNVEV (reference sequence). J lost 5 bases, V lost 3 bases, and 6 bases had no gene match. The CDR3 extends over 15 amino acids. The CDR3 reads CASSFRDRGQYGYTF. In nucleotides, the CDR3 is TGTGCCAGCAGTTTCCGGGACAGGGGACAATATGGCTACACCTTC.